Listed below are T cell receptor beta chains from one sample, sequenced in a study of Ad26.COV2.S vaccination and SARS-CoV-2 variants. The protocol was immunoSEQ multiplex PCR, while the TCRdb copy is restricted to in-frame clones and leaves out a portion. The table lists 400,000 to 450,000 clones, approximately 92% of them singletons, with 12% in the top ten. Sequences were derived from peripheral blood, sampled in a trial of Ad26.COV2.S vaccine versus placebo. The receptor source for this set is a person aged 18-60 years who received the Ad26.COV2.S COVID-19 vaccine or a placebo. The CDR3 runs from the conserved cysteine through the conserved F or W. Rows give clone size only sometimes, using once, few, many, or a class for an expanded clone.

j_call	clone_size	v_call	cdr3_aa
TRBJ2-6	.	TRBV18	CASSPRGVQSSSGANVLTF
TRBJ1-5	.	TRBV28	CASSLQGPSNQPQHF
TRBJ2-2	.	TRBV19	CASSAPGLPTGELFF
TRBJ1-2	few	TRBV27	CASSLSRGDYYGYTF
TRBJ1-1	few	TRBV30	CAWRAPRGGWTEAFF
TRBJ2-5	.	TRBV7-9	CASSLDYLQETQYF
TRBJ1-2	.	TRBV30	CAWSHAVGYTF
TRBJ2-7	.	TRBV19	CASSRLAGTYEQYF
TRBJ2-7	.	TRBV19	CASSQGLAGEEYF
TRBJ2-2	.	TRBV27	CASTSFPGTGRAGELFF
TRBJ2-3	once	TRBV11-2	CASSPPGTDTQYF
TRBJ1-2	.	TRBV9	CASSVGRGQDGYTF
TRBJ2-7	.	TRBV11-2	CASSSPLAGVNEQYF
TRBJ2-7	.	TRBV7-2	CASSLQTGVGYEQYF
TRBJ2-1	.	TRBV19	CASSIRTSGSVNEQFF
TRBJ2-7	.	TRBV19	CASSTTGTGTYEQYF